This TCR beta chain was recovered during a study of blood T cell repertoires in COVID-19. TCRdb keeps only in-frame clones here, not all; method: immunoSEQ multiplex PCR. Found here are over 90,000 clones, roughly 81% of them singletons; the top ten hold just under 10%. V lost 0 bases and J lost 5; bases outside the gene matches: 7. The CDR3 extends over 17 amino acids. Germline CDR1 SGHNT, CDR2 YYREEE (reference sequence). What was sequenced was peripheral blood. This receptor was taken from a man aged 35-49 years with active or convalescent COVID-19. The chain combines TRBV5-4 with TRBJ2-5; TRBD2 agrees at 13 bases. The CDR3 sequence is CASSLGGLAGFGETQYF. CDR3 DNA: TGTGCCAGCAGCTTGGGGGGACTAGCGGGGTTCGGGGAGACCCAGTACTTC.